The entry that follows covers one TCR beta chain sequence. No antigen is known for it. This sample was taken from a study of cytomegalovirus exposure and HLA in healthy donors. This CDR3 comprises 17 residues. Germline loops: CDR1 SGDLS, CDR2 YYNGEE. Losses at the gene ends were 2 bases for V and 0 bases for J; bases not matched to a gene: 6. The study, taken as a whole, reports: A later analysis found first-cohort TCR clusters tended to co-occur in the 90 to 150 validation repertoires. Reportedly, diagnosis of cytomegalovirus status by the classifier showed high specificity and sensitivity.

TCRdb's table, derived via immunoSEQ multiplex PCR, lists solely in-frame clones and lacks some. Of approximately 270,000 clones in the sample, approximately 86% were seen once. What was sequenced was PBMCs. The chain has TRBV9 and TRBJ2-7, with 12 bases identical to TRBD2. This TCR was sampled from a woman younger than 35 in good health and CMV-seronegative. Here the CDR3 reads CASSVGLAGGTSYEQYF. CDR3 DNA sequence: TGTGCCAGCAGCGTCGGGCTAGCGGGAGGGACCTCCTACGAGCAGTACTTC.